This T cell receptor beta chain was found in a study of blood T cell repertoires in COVID-19. Study details: The United States, Italy and Spain were the sources of the acute and convalescent COVID-19 samples. T cells, B-cell-depleted T cells, or PBMCs provided the cDNA or gDNA that served as material.

Per the original data handling: Nucleated cell number was recorded as an estimate derived from reference gene primer amplification. Some clones are missing from TCRdb's copy, which holds only in-frame ones; the method was immunoSEQ multiplex PCR. V, J and clone size are those of that table, while D and trimming were read from the DNA. The sample lists about 50,000 clones; roughly 80% were seen once. The CDR3 has 13 amino acids. Germline V gene lookup returns CDR1 SGHNT and CDR2 YYREEE (reference sequence). V dropped 1 base and J dropped 8; count of bases not matched to a gene: 3. The specimen sequenced was peripheral blood. The sequence came from a man aged 55 to 70 with acute or convalescent COVID-19. The chain links TRBV5-4 to TRBJ1-2; 9 nucleotides line up with TRBD1. The CDR3 bases are TGTGCCAGCAGCTTGACAGGGGGCCTCGGCTACACCTTC. It specifies CASSLTGGLGYTF.